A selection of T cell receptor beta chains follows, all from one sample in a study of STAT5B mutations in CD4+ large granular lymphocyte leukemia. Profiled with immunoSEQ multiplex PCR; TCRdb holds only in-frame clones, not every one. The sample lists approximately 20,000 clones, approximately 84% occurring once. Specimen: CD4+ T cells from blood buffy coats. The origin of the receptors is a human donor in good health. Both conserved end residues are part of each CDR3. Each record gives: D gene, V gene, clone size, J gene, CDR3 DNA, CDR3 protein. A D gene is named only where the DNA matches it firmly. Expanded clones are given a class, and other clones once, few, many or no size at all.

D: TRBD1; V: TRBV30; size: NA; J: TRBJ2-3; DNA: TGTGCCTGGGATCGGACAGGGAGGAAAGATACGCAGTATTTT; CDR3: CAWDRTGRKDTQYF
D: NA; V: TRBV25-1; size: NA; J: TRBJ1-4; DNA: TGTGCCAGCAGTGAATCCCGGATCATAAGTGAAAAACTGTTTTTT; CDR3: CASSESRIISEKLFF
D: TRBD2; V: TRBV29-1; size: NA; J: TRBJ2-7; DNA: TGCAGCGTTGGACTAGCGGGAGGGTACGAGCAGTACTTC; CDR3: CSVGLAGGYEQYF
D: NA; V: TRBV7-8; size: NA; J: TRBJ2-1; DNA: TGTGCCAGCAGCCGCAGTAGTAGCTCCTACAATGAGCAGTTCTTC; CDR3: CASSRSSSSYNEQFF
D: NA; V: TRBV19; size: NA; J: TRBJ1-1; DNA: TGTGCCAGTAGTATTCGGGCTTCTGTGAACACTGAAGCTTTCTTT; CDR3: CASSIRASVNTEAFF
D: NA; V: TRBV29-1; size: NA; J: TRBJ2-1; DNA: TGCAGCGTTAGGGTTAGTTTAGCGCTTGAGCAGTTCTTC; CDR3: CSVRVSLALEQFF
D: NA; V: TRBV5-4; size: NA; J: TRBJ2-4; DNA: TGTGCCAGCAGCTCCACCCATAGCGGCAACCTAGCCAAAAACATTCAGTACTTC; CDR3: CASSSTHSGNLAKNIQYF
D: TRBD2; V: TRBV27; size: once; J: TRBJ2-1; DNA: TGTGCCAGCAGCCCCGAAGCGGGGGCTTACAATGAGCAGTTCTTC; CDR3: CASSPEAGAYNEQFF
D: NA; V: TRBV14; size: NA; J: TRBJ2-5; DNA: TGTGCCAGCAGCCAAGATATACCGGGAGTGAACTTGGAGACCCAGTACTTC; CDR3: CASSQDIPGVNLETQYF
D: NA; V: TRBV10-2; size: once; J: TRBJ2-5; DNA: TGCGCCAGCAGTGAGTCGCGCGGAGAGACCCAGTACTTC; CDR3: CASSESRGETQYF
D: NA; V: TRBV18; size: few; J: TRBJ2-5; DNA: TGTGCCAGCTCACCGGGGACCCAAGAGACCCAGTACTTC; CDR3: CASSPGTQETQYF
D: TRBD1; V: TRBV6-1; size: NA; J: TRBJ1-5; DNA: TGTGCCAGCAGTGCCCGGCGGACAGGGGATCAGCCCCAGCATTTT; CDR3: CASSARRTGDQPQHF
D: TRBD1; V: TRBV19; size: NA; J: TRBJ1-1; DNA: TGTGCCAGTAGGGGTGGTGGGACAGTCATGAACACTGAAGCTTTCTTT; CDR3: CASRGGGTVMNTEAFF
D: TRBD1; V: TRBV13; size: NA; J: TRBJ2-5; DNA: TGTGCCAGCAGCTATGCCGGGACAGTAGGAGAGACCCAGTACTTC; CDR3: CASSYAGTVGETQYF
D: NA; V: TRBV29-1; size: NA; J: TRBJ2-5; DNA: TGCAGCGTCCTCCCCGGGGAGACCCAGTACTTC; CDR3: CSVLPGETQYF
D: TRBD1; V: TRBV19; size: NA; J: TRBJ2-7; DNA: TGTGCCAGTAGTATAAGGGACAGGGAGCGGGAGCAGTACTTC; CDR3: CASSIRDREREQYF
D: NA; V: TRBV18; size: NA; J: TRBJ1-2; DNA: TGTGCCAGCTCACCGGACAGTAACTATGGCTACACCTTC; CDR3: CASSPDSNYGYTF
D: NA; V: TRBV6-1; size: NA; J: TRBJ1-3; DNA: TGTGCCAGTGGGGGCACCATATATTTT; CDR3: CASGGTIYF
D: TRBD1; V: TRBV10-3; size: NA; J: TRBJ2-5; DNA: TGTGCCATCAGTCAGACAGGGGCGGGGGAGACCCAGTACTTC; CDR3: CAISQTGAGETQYF
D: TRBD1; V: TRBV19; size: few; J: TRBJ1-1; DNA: TGTGCCAGTAGGGGGGACAGGTCCGGGACTGAAGCTTTCTTT; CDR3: CASRGDRSGTEAFF
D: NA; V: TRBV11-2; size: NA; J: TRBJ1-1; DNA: TGTGCCAGCAGTCCCGGACGGGTGAACACTGAAGCTTTCTTT; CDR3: CASSPGRVNTEAFF
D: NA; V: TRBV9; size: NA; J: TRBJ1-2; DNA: TGTGCCAGCAGCTTAGCCGGTCGGGATGGCTACACCTTC; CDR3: CASSLAGRDGYTF
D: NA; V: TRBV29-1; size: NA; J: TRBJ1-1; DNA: TGCAGCGTGCTCCCCGGGACACAAGGGACTGAAGCTTTCTTT; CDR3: CSVLPGTQGTEAFF
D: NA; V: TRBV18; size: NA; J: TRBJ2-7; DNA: TGTGCCAGCTCACCACGTGGACAGACCTACGAGCAGTACTTC; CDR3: CASSPRGQTYEQYF
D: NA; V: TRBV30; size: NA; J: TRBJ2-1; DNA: TGTGCCTGGAAGCGGGCCCCTCAAAGCTCCTACAATGAGCAGTTCTTC; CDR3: CAWKRAPQSSYNEQFF
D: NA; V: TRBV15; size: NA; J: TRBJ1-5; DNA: TGTGCCACCAGCAGAGATCTAGGGGCTACTAGCAATCAGCCCCAGCATTTT; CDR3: CATSRDLGATSNQPQHF
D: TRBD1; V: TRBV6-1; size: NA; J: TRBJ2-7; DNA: TGTGCCAGCAGTGAGGTTAGGGGGCACGAGCAGTACTTC; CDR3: CASSEVRGHEQYF
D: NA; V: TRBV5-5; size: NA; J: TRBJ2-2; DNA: TGTGCCAGCAGCTCCCCCACGGGACGGCGTGTGACCGGGGAGCTGTTTTTT; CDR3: CASSSPTGRRVTGELFF
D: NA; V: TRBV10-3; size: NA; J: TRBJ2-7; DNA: TGTGCCATCAGTGTTATGGGTACTTTGACCTACGAGCAGTACTTC; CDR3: CAISVMGTLTYEQYF
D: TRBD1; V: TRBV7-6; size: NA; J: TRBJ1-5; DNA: TGTGCCAGCAGCTCTCAGGGGGGCGGCAATCAGCCCCAGCATTTT; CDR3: CASSSQGGGNQPQHF
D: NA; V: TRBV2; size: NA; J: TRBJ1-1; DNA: TGTGCCAGCTCGAGGACTGAAGCTTTCTTT; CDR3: CASSRTEAFF
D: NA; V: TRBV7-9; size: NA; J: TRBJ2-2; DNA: TGTGCCAGCAGCTTACGGCTCGCCGGGGAGCTGTTTTTT; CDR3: CASSLRLAGELFF
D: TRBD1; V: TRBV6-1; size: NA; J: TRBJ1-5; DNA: TGTGCCAGCAGTGGACTGCCGGGACAGGGTACTCTTAGCAATCAGCCCCAGCATTTT; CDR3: CASSGLPGQGTLSNQPQHF
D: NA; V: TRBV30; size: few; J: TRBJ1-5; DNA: TGTGCCTGGAGTCCCAAACACAATCAGCCCCAGCATTTT; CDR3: CAWSPKHNQPQHF
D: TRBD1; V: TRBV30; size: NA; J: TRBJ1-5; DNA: TGTGCCTGGACTCCGGGACAGGGAGGGAATCAGCCCCAGCATTTT; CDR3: CAWTPGQGGNQPQHF
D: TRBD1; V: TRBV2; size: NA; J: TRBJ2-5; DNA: TGTGCCAGCAACGAACAGGGGTTCCAAGAGACCCAGTACTTC; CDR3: CASNEQGFQETQYF
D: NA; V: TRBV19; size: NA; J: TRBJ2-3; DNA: TGTGCCAGTAGCGTGAGTGGGAGAGAGCCAGATACGCAGTATTTT; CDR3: CASSVSGREPDTQYF
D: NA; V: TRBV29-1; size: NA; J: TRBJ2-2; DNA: TGCAGCGGCGGAGAGAACACCGGGGAGCTGTTTTTT; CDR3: CSGGENTGELFF
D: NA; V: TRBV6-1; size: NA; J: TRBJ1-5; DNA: TGTGCCAGCAGTACAACCAAGCAGCCCCAGCATTTT; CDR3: CASSTTKQPQHF
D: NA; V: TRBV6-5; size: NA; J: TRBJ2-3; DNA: TGTGCCAGCAGTTCGCCTGCGTCGGGGGATACGCAGTATTTT; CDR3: CASSSPASGDTQYF
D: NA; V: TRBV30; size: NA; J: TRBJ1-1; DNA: TGTGCCTGGAGTGGGGCAGGAGGCACTGAAGCTTTCTTT; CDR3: CAWSGAGGTEAFF
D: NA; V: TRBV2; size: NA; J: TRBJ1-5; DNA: TGTGCCAGCAGTGAAGTGGGGAAACCAAGCAATCAGCCCCAGCATTTT; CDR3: CASSEVGKPSNQPQHF
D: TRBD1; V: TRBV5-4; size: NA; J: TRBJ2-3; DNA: TGTGCCAGCAGCCCCGGACAGGGGTTGGTAACAGATACGCAGTATTTT; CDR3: CASSPGQGLVTDTQYF
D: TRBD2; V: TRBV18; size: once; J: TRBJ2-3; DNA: TGTGCCAGCTCACTAATCCTAGCGGGAGGGACAGATACGCAGTATTTT; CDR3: CASSLILAGGTDTQYF
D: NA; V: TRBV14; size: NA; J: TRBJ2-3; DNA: TGTGCCAGCAGCGAAATTAGCCCGGGACGGCTAACAGATACGCAGTATTTT; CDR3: CASSEISPGRLTDTQYF
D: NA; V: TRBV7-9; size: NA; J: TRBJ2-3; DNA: TGTGCCAGCAGCCCATCCCAATTAGATACGCAGTATTTT; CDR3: CASSPSQLDTQYF
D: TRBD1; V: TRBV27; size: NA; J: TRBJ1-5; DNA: TGTGCCAGCAGCCCTCGGGGCAGGGGGGATAGCAATCAGCCCCAGCATTTT; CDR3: CASSPRGRGDSNQPQHF
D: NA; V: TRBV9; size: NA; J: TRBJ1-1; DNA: TGTGCCAGCAGCGCGGGACCGGTGAACACTGAAGCTTTCTTT; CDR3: CASSAGPVNTEAFF
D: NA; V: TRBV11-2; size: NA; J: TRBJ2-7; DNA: TGTGCCAGCAGCTTAGTATTGGGGGCATTCTCCTACGAGCAGTACTTC; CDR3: CASSLVLGAFSYEQYF
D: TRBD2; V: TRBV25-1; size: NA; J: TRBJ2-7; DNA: TGTGCCAGCAGCCAAGCGGGAGGGCCCCGGGAGCAGTACTTC; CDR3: CASSQAGGPREQYF
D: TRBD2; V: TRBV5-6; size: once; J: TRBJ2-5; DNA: TGTGCCAGCAGCTTGATATTTAGTGAGACTAGCGGGTACTTC; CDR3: CASSLIFSETSGYF
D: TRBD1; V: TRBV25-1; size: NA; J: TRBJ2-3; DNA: TGTGCCAGCAGAGGCACAGGGGGCCCCACAGATACGCAGTATTTT; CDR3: CASRGTGGPTDTQYF
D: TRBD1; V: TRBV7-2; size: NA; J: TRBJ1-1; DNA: TGTGCCAGCAGCCAGGACAGGGAAGGGGCTTTCTTT; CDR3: CASSQDREGAFF
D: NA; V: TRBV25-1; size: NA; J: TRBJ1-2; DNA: TGTGCCAGCAGTGAATTCGAGTATGGCTACACCTTC; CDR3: CASSEFEYGYTF
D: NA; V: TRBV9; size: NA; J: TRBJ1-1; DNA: TGTGCCAGCAGCCGATTAGTGGGAGGTGGTGAAGCTTTCTTT; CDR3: CASSRLVGGGEAFF
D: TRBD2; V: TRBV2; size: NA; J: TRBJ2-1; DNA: TGTGCCAGCGGACTAGCGGGAAGCAATGAGCAGTTCTTC; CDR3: CASGLAGSNEQFF
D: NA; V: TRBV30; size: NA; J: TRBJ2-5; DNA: TGTGCCTGGAGTCCCGGGCAAGAGACCCAGTACTTC; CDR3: CAWSPGQETQYF